This TCR beta chain derives from a study of T cells in Graves' hyperthyroidism and ophthalmopathy. As for the study in general: Peripheral blood was drawn at first diagnosis, prior to all treatment. Study findings and constraints: Most thyroid clonotypes that were expanded above 0.001 also turned up in blood. Ophthalmopathy was model-predicted a median about six months pre-onset.

A word on this clonotype: The antigen is undetermined.

CDR3 length: 15 residues. Germline-derived CDR1 and CDR2 are GTSNPN and SVGIG (reference sequence). V lost 3 bases, J lost 5 bases, and 9 bases stayed unmatched. TCR beta CDR3 regions were amplified from RNA transcripts. Carried out on the TCR CDR3, a first-round RT-PCR used the HTBI primer set. TCRdb re-analysed the multiplex PCR reads in MiXCR, keeping a single row per CDR3 protein. The sample holds about 600,000 distinct CDR3 sequences, approximately 15% seen once. Sequencing was performed on blood. The origin of this receptor is a woman between 35 and 50 years old with Graves' ophthalmopathy. This rearrangement joins TRBV30 to TRBJ1-1; 10 bases are a match to TRBD1. The CDR3 reads CAWRAMGQGFTEAFF. The CDR3 nucleotides are TGTGCCTGGAGGGCTATGGGACAGGGGTTTACTGAAGCTTTCTTT.